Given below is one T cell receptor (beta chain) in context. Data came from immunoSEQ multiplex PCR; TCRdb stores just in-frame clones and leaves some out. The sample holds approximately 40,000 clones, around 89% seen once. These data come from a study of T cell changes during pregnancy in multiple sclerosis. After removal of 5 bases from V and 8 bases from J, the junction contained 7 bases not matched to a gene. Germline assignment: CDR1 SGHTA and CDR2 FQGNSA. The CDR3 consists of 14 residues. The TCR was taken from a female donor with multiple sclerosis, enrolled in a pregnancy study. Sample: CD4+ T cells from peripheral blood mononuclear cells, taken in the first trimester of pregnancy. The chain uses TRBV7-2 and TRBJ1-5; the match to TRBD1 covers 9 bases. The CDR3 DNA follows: TGTGCCAGCAGCAGAGACAGGGGGGGTAAGCCCCAGCATTTT. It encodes CASSRDRGGKPQHF.